A single sample gave rise to the 11 T cell receptor beta chains below, sequenced in a study of cytomegalovirus exposure and HLA in healthy donors. The PCR had 60 Vbeta and 13 Jbeta primers. The table came from immunoSEQ multiplex PCR; TCRdb's copy has only in-frame clones and leaves some out. Here the sample spans 95,000 to 150,000 clones, 75% to 85% being singletons. The sequencing input was PBMCs. These receptors were collected from a female donor in good health and CMV-seropositive.

The V call is TRBV15, the J call TRBJ1-6; D not resolved. Trimming took 0 bases from V and 8 from J, leaving 14 bases between them. This CDR3 region has 16 residues. CDR1 LNHNV and CDR2 YYDKDF come from the germline V gene (reference sequence). CDR3 in amino acids: CATSRDYRDGHSPLHF. DNA for the CDR3: TGTGCCACCAGCAGAGATTATCGGGATGGGCATTCACCCCTCCACTTT.

The chain uses TRBV13 and TRBJ2-5; TRBD1 agrees at 8 bases. The CDR3 spans 20 residues. Unmatched junction bases numbered 20, after V lost 4 bases and J lost 1 base. CDR1 and CDR2 from the germline V gene are PRHDT and FYEKMQ (reference sequence). The CDR3 region is CASSYRQGRSRWGSQETQYF. The DNA for the CDR3 is TGTGCCAGCAGCTATAGACAGGGGAGGTCGAGGTGGGGCTCCCAAGAGACCCAGTACTTC.

The gene calls are TRBV5-6 and TRBJ2-3, with TRBD1 matching 7 bases. V lost 1 base to trimming and J lost 1 base; unmatched junction nucleotides: 9. The CDR3 covers 17 residues. CDR1 is SGHDT and CDR2 is YYEEEE in the germline V gene. The CDR3: CASSLWQGVAGTDTQYF. DNA for the CDR3: TGTGCCAGCAGCTTGTGGCAGGGGGTCGCCGGCACAGATACGCAGTATTTT.

The rearrangement uses TRBV4-3 and TRBJ2-6; 8 bases are a match to TRBD2. This CDR3 comprises 17 residues. Per germline, CDR1 LGHNA and CDR2 YSLEER. The V and J ends lost 0 bases and 4 bases, in that order; junction bases with no gene match: 5. The CDR3 sequence: CASSQDSGTAGANVLTF. DNA of the CDR3: TGCGCCAGCAGCCAAGATAGCGGGACTGCCGGGGCCAACGTCCTGACTTTC.

This chain uses TRBV7-2 with TRBJ1-4; D is unclear. Germline V gene lookup returns CDR1 SGHTA and CDR2 FQGNSA. This CDR3 is 13 amino acids long. Trimming stripped 8 bases from V and 1 base from J, with 8 bases between. The CDR3 DNA reads TGTGCCAGCCATGGAGTAACTAATGAAAAACTGTTTTTT. Protein product: CASHGVTNEKLFF.

The CDR3 reads CASSGGLGNTIYF. DNA for the CDR3: TGTGCCAGCAGTGGGGGCCTTGGAAACACCATATATTTT. The chain uses TRBV2 and TRBJ1-3, with D possibly TRBD1 on 5 matching bases. This CDR3 is built from 13 residues. V was clipped by 4 bases and J by 3 bases, with 7 bases between them. Germline V CDR1 and CDR2: SNHLY, FYNNEI.

The chain links TRBV7-2 to TRBJ2-3; D may be TRBD2 (5 bases). Germline loops: CDR1 SGHTA, CDR2 FQGNSA. V lost 4 bases, J lost 5 bases, and 19 bases lay in between. This CDR3 has 16 residues. The CDR3 loop is CASSSRGPGVGDTQYF. The DNA of the CDR3 is TGTGCCAGCAGCTCCCGCGGACCCGGGGTTGGAGATACGCAGTATTTT.

This chain links TRBV19 with TRBJ2-3; 7 nucleotides agree with TRBD1. Germline-derived CDR1 and CDR2 are LNHDA and SQIVND (reference sequence). The CDR3 covers 16 residues. V lost 4 bases and J lost 1; bases outside the gene matches: 8. This CDR3 reads CASSTLTGVGTDTQYF. CDR3 sequence (DNA): TGTGCCAGTAGTACCTTAACAGGGGTGGGCACAGATACGCAGTATTTT.

This chain uses TRBV28 with TRBJ2-1; 8 bases line up with TRBD2. J was trimmed by 2 bases and V by 5 bases; bases with no gene match: 8. Germline assignment: CDR1 MDHEN and CDR2 SYDVKM. There are 16 residues in the CDR3. In nucleotides, the CDR3 is TGTGCCAGCAGTGGTGAGCGGGGGCCGACCTACAATGAGCAGTTCTTC. It yields the protein CASSGERGPTYNEQFF.

The gene calls are TRBV6-1 and TRBJ2-4; 10 bases are a match to TRBD1. The CDR3 totals 14 residues. Trimming took 8 bases from V and 6 from J; bases not matched to a gene: 7. The V gene's germline CDR1 is MNHNS and CDR2 SASEGT. The CDR3 is CASLRTGGSNIQYF. The CDR3 nucleotides are TGTGCCAGCCTTCGGACAGGGGGTTCAAACATTCAGTACTTC.

The chain employs TRBV19 and TRBJ1-5, with 8 bases matching TRBD1. Trimming cost V 6 bases and J 9 bases; bases outside gene matches: 13. CDR1 LNHDA and CDR2 SQIVND come from the germline V gene (reference sequence). The CDR3 length is 15 residues. DNA of the CDR3: TGTGCCAGTAGCCCCGGGACAGGCGGCTTAAGGCCCCAGCATTTT. Its protein product is CASSPGTGGLRPQHF. Complete variable domain (other parts from reference TRBV19 and TRBJ1-5): DGGITQSPKYLFRKEGQNVTLSCEQNLNHDAMYWYRQDPGQGLRLIYYSQIVNDFQKGDIAEGYSVSREKKESFPLTVTSAQKNPTAFYLCASSPGTGGLRPQHFGDGTRLSIL.